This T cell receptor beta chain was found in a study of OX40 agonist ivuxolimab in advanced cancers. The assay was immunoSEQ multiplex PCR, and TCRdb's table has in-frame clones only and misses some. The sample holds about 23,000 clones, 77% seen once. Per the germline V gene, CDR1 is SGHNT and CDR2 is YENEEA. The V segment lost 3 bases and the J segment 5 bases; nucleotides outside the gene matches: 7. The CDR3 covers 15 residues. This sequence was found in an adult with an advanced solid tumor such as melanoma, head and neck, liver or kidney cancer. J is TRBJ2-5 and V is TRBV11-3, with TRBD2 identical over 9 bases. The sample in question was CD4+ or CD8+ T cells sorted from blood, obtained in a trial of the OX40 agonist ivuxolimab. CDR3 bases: TGTGCCAGCAGCTTTGGCGGGAGGGCAGGCGAGACCCAGTACTTC. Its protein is CASSFGGRAGETQYF.